The clone carrying this TCR beta chain was detected once. As yet, its antigen is unknown. The junction departs from germline at one end; a sequencing error may be responsible. CDR3 length: 13 amino acids. CDR1 is SGHTA and CDR2 is FQGTGA in the germline V gene. These data come from a study of T cell repertoires in cytomegalovirus infection. Study-level points and caveats: The ex vivo response was dominated by HLA-C-restricted CMV-specific TCR beta clonotypes.

A single record per CDR3 protein comes from TCRdb applying MiXCR to the reads. The sample consists of about 900,000 distinct CDR3 sequences, around 30% of them appearing once. This sequence was found in a human donor in good health (CMV status not recorded). Some clones in this sample may be carry-over from other donors' samples. The sample in question was cultured CD8+ T cells from PBMCs, obtained from culture after CMV antigen stimulation. The chain employs TRBV7-3 and TRBJ2-3; D remains unclear. For the CDR3, the DNA is TGTGTCAGCAGCTCCTTCCTGGGGGATACGCAGTATTTT. It encodes CVSSSFLGDTQYF.